The 17 T cell receptor beta chains reported below all come from one sample, sequenced in a study. Using its own MiXCR run on the 5' RACE reads, TCRdb lists one record per CDR3 protein. The table lists around 5,600 distinct CDR3 sequences, 52% of them singletons. Source material: memory CD4+ T cells sorted from blood. Indicated subset: memory CD4+ T cells, CD4+CD45RO+CD25-. The receptors shown here come from a female donor with breast cancer.

The rearrangement uses TRBV7-2 and TRBJ1-2, with no clear D. V lost 5 bases to trimming and J lost 8 bases, with 21 bases between them. Germline V CDR1 and CDR2: SGHTA, FQGNSA. CDR3 length: 15 amino acids. The CDR3 DNA is TGTGCCAGCAGCCCGCACGCAGGCGAGGGATTCGGCTACACCTTC. Translated: CASSPHAGEGFGYTF. Combining the CDR3 with reference TRBV7-2 and TRBJ1-2 gives the whole variable domain GAGVSQSPSNKVTEKGKDVELRCDPISGHTALYWYRQSLGQGLEFLIYFQGNSAPDKSGLPSDRFSAERTGGSVSTLTIQRTQQEDSAVYLCASSPHAGEGFGYTFGSGTRLTVV.

Points on this clonotype: Sequence at one end of the junction differs from germline and may be a read error. The chain couples TRBV6-1 to TRBJ1-2; 7 bases align to TRBD1. CDR3 length: 12 residues. CDR1 and CDR2 from the germline V gene are MNHNS and SASEGT. The CDR3 spells CASTEDRAGYTF. The CDR3 coding sequence is TGTGCCAGCACTGAAGACAGGGCCGGCTACACCTTC.

The chain has TRBV10-3 and TRBJ1-2; the match to TRBD1 covers 9 bases. With 7 bases clipped from V and 4 bases from J, the junction kept 7 bases outside the gene matches. Germline CDR1 and CDR2: ENHRY and SYGVKD. CDR3 size: 14 residues. The CDR3 coding sequence is TGTGCCATCAACACAGGGGGCGAAGGCTATGGCTACACCTTC. Encoded protein: CAINTGGEGYGYTF.

The chain employs TRBV4-1 and TRBJ1-2, with D uncertain. Deletions cut 3 bases from V and 5 bases from J, with 19 bases between. The CDR3 consists of 16 residues. Per the germline V gene, CDR1 is MGHRA and CDR2 is YSYEKL. The CDR3 spells CASSHRLKGDWYGYTF. The CDR3 region has the DNA TGCGCCAGCAGCCATCGTCTCAAAGGAGATTGGTATGGCTACACCTTC.

Concerning this clonotype itself: At one boundary the junction diverges from the germline segment, which might be a read error. V gene TRBV7-2 combines with J gene TRBJ1-2; D uncertain. CDR1 SGHTA and CDR2 FQGNSA come from the germline V gene. The CDR3 is made up of 14 amino acids. In DNA form, the CDR3 reads TGTGCCAGCAGCTTAGTGTCCGCTAACTATGGCTCCACCTTC. It encodes CASSLVSANYGSTF. The whole variable domain, filled in from reference TRBV7-2 and TRBJ1-2, reads GAGVSQSPSNKVTEKGKDVELRCDPISGHTALYWYRQSLGQGLEFLIYFQGNSAPDKSGLPSDRFSAERTGGSVSTLTIQRTQQEDSAVYLCASSLVSANYGSTFGSGTRLTVV.

CDR3 region: CASSMRASYGYTF. CDR3 DNA sequence: TGTGCCAGTAGTATGAGGGCCTCCTATGGCTACACCTTC. The chain recombines TRBV19 with TRBJ1-2; D is unresolved. CDR1 and CDR2 (germline): LNHDA, SQIVND (reference sequence). V dropped 3 bases and J dropped 4 bases, with 9 bases sitting between them. The CDR3 is 13 residues long.

V usage is TRBV5-1 and J usage is TRBJ1-3, with D possibly matching TRBD1 (5 bases). CDR1 SGHRS and CDR2 YFSETQ come from the germline V gene. Trimming removed 4 bases from V and 2 bases from J, with 10 bases in between. This CDR3 has 14 amino acids. The DNA for the CDR3 is TGCGCCAGCAGCCGTAGGGGAGCTGGAAACACCATATATTTT. This codes for CASSRRGAGNTIYF.

On this clonotype: A junction end diverges from the germline sequence, so it may reflect a read error. The chain recombines TRBV5-6 with TRBJ2-1; 9 positions agree with TRBD2. Germline V gene sequence: CDR1 SGHDT, CDR2 YYEEEE. This CDR3 spans 20 amino acids. Here the CDR3 DNA reads TGCGCCAGCAGAGACCCCTATGGCGGGAGGGCCTCGACAAGGGGGCATGAGCAGTTCTTC. It codes for CASRDPYGGRASTRGHEQFF.

This rearrangement joins TRBV7-9 to TRBJ2-3, with TRBD2 matching over 12 bases. The germline CDR1 and CDR2 sequences are SEHNR and FQNEAQ (reference sequence). V shed 5 bases and J 6 bases; nucleotides not matched to a gene: 6. The CDR3 totals 15 residues. The CDR3 coding sequence is TGTGCCAGCAGCAGGACTAGCGGGGCGGGGGATACGCAGTATTTT. Translation: CASSRTSGAGDTQYF.

Concerning this clonotype itself: A read error is possible here, since a much larger clone lies one base away. This chain connects TRBV20-1 to TRBJ1-3; no clear D. The CDR3 covers 14 residues. Per germline, CDR1 DFQATT and CDR2 SNEGSKA (reference sequence). In DNA, the CDR3 is TGCAGTGCGTTAGACGGCCACTCTGGAAGCACCATATATTTT. It translates to CSALDGHSGSTIYF.

The rearrangement uses TRBV20-1 and TRBJ1-1; a possible D gene is TRBD1 (5 bases). The CDR3 runs 13 residues. The germline CDR1 and CDR2 sequences are DFQATT and SNEGSKA (reference sequence). Trimming removed 5 bases at V and 2 bases at J, with 12 bases between. The CDR3 nucleotides are TGCAGTGCTGGGGATAGGGGAAACACTGAAGCTTTCTTT. This sequence encodes CSAGDRGNTEAFF.

V is TRBV12-3 or TRBV12-4 and J is TRBJ2-3; TRBD2 matches 7 bases. This CDR3 is built from 15 residues. Trimming cost V 7 bases and J 2 bases; bases outside gene matches: 9. The CDR3 DNA reads TGTGCCAGCAACCCCCAGCGGGGTATCACAGATACGCAGTATTTT. The encoded protein is CASNPQRGITDTQYF.

To note about this clonotype: Just one base apart from a much larger clone, this may be a read error. The V call is TRBV7-2, the J call TRBJ2-1, with 11 bases that match TRBD2. This CDR3 is built from 15 residues. Germline CDR1 SGHTA, CDR2 FQGNSA. CDR3 loop: CVSSVGLAGYNEQFF. As DNA, the CDR3 is TGTGTCAGCAGCGTCGGACTAGCGGGTTACAATGAGCAGTTCTTC.

The chain links TRBV7-6 to TRBJ2-1; 11 bases are a match to TRBD2. Losses at the gene ends were 1 base for V and 0 bases for J; bases not matched to a gene: 11. Per the germline V gene, CDR1 is SGHVS and CDR2 is FNYEAQ. There are 20 residues in the CDR3. CDR3 in amino acids: CASSLEGTSGVGSSYNEQFF. In DNA, the CDR3 is TGTGCCAGCAGCTTAGAGGGGACTAGCGGAGTGGGTAGCTCCTACAATGAGCAGTTCTTC. Full variable domain (rest looked up from reference TRBV7-6 and TRBJ2-1): GAGVSQSPRYKVTKRGQDVALRCDPISGHVSLYWYRQALGQGPEFLTYFNYEAQQDKSGLPNDRFSAERPEGSISTLTIQRTEQRDSAMYRCASSLEGTSGVGSSYNEQFFGPGTRLTVL.

This clonotype came up a few times. The V call is TRBV6-6, the J call TRBJ1-4; no clear D gene. This CDR3 is 14 amino acids long. Germline CDR1 reads MNHNY; CDR2 reads SVGAGI (reference sequence). V lost 4 bases and J lost 6, with 12 bases in between. The CDR3 DNA sequence: TGTGCCAGCAGTTTCCGGCTGGGGTATGAAAAACTGTTTTTT. This translates into CASSFRLGYEKLFF.

The chain joins TRBV12-2 to TRBJ1-2; the table's D call of TRBD1 was not tested on the DNA. TRBV12-2 is a pseudogene locus. This CDR3 has 14 amino acids. This CDR3 reads CASRLAQTGGGYTF. DNA for the CDR3: TGTGCAAGTCGCTTAGCGCAGACAGGGGGCGGCTACACCTTC.

The CDR3 spells CSAITGTGRKTQYF. The CDR3 nucleotides are TGCAGTGCTATTACCGGGACAGGGCGGAAGACCCAGTACTTC. This rearrangement joins TRBV20-1 to TRBJ2-5, with 9 nucleotides matching TRBD1. V dropped 4 bases and J dropped 6; count of bases not matched to a gene: 9. Germline loops: CDR1 DFQATT, CDR2 SNEGSKA (reference sequence). The CDR3 has 14 amino acids.